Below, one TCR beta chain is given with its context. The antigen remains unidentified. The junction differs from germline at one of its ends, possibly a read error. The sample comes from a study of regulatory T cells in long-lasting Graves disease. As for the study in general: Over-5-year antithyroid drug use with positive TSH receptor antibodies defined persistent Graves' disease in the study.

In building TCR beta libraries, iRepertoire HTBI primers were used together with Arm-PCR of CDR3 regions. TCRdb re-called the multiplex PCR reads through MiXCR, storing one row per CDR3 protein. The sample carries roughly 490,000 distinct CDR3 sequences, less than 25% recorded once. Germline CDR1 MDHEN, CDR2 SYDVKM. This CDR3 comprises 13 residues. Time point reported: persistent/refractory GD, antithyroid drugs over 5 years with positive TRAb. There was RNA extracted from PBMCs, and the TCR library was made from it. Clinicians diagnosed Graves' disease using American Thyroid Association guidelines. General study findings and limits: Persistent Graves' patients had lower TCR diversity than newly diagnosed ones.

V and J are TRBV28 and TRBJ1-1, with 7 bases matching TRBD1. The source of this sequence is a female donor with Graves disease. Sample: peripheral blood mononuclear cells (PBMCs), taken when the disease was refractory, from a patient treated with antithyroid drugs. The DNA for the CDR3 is TGTTCCAGCATCATCCAGGGGGGCACTGAAGCTTTCTTT. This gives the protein CSSIIQGGTEAFF.